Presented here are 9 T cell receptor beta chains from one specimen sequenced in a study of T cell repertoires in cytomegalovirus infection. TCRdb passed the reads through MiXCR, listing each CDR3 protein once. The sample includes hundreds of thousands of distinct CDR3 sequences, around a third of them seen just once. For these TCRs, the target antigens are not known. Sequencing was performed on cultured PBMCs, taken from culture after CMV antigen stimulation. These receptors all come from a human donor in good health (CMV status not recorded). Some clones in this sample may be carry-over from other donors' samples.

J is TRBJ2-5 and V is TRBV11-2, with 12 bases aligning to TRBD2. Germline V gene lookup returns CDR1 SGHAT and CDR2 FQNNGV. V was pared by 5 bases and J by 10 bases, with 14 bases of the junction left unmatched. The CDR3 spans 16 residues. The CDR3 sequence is CASSPTLAGGAVGQYF. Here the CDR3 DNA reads TGTGCCAGCAGCCCTACGCTAGCGGGGGGGGCGGTCGGCCAGTACTTC.

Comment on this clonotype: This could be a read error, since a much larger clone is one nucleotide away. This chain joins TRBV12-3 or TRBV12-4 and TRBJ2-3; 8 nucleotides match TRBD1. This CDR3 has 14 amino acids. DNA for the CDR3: TGTACCAGCACCCCGACAGGGGGCACAGATACGCAGTATTTT. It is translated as CTSTPTGGTDTQYF.

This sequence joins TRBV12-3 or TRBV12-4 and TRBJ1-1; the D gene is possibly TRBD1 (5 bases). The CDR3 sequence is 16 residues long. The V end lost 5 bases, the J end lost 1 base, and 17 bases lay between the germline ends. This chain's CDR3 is CASSKPRDGQNTEAFF. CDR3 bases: TGTGCCAGCAGTAAACCGCGGGACGGACAGAACACTGAAGCTTTCTTT.

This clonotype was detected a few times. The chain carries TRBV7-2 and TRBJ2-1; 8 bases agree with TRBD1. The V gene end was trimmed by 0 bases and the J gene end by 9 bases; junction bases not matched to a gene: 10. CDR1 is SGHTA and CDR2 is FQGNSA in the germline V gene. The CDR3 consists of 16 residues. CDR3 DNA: TGTGCCAGCAGCTTAGCTCCGACAGGGGAATTGGGTGAGCAGTTCTTC. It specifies CASSLAPTGELGEQFF.

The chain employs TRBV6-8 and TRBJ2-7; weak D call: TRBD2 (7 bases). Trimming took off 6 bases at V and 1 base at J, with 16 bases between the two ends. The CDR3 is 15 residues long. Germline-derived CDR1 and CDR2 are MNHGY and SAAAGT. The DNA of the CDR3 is TGTGCCAGCAGCCGGGGGGCTAGCGGTTCCTACGAGCAGTACTTC. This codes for CASSRGASGSYEQYF.

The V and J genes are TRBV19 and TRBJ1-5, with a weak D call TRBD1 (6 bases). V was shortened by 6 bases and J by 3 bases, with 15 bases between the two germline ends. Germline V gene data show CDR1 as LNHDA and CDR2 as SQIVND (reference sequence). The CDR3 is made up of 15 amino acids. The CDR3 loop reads CASRRWTDDNQPQHF. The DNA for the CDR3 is TGTGCCAGTAGACGCTGGACAGACGACAATCAGCCCCAGCATTTT.

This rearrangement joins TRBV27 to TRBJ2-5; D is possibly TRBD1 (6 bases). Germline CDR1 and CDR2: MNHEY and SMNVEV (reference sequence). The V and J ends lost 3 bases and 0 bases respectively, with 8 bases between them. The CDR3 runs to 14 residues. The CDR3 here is CASSLDSDQETQYF. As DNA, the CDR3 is TGTGCCAGCAGTTTGGACAGCGACCAAGAGACCCAGTACTTC.

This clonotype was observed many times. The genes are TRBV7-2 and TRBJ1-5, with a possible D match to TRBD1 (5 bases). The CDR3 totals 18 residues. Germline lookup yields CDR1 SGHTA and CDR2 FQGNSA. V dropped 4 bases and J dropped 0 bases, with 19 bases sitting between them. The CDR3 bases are TGTGCCAGCAGCTACTATCCGGGGGGTAAGAATAGCAATCAGCCCCAGCATTTT. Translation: CASSYYPGGKNSNQPQHF. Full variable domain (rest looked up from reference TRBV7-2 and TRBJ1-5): GAGVSQSPSNKVTEKGKDVELRCDPISGHTALYWYRQSLGQGLEFLIYFQGNSAPDKSGLPSDRFSAERTGGSVSTLTIQRTQQEDSAVYLCASSYYPGGKNSNQPQHFGDGTRLSIL.

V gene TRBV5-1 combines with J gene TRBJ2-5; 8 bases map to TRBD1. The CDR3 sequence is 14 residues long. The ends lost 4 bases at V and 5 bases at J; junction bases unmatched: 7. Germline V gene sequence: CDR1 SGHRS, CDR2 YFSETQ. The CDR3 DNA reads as TGCGCCAGCAGCACTGGGACAGGCTGGGAGACCCAGTACTTC. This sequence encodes CASSTGTGWETQYF.